These 26 T cell receptor beta chains came from one sample sequenced in a study of shared clonotypes between healthy human individuals. Clones were sequenced by immunoSEQ multiplex PCR, and TCRdb holds only the in-frame ones, with some missing. The data show hundreds of thousands of clones, more than 95% seen once. The sequenced material came from naive CD4+ T cells sorted from blood. The sample's subset: CD45RA+ positively selected. The receptors derive from a woman in her 30s in good health.

V usage is TRBV9 and J usage is TRBJ2-1, with 10 bases aligning to TRBD2. The CDR3 is 17 amino acids. The germline V gene encodes CDR1 SGDLS and CDR2 YYNGEE. After removal of 2 bases from V and 5 bases from J, the junction contained 10 bases not matched to a gene. CDR3 DNA sequence: TGTGCCAGCAGCGTGAGCACCGGGACTAGCGTCGACAATGAGCAGTTCTTC. Its translation: CASSVSTGTSVDNEQFF.

The chain employs TRBV27 and TRBJ1-5; D is possibly TRBD1 (5 bases). V shed 6 bases and J shed 0 bases, with 9 bases lying between them. The CDR3 has 14 residues. Germline loops: CDR1 MNHEY, CDR2 SMNVEV (reference sequence). CDR3 DNA sequence: TGTGCCAGCAGGGCAGGGTATAGCAATCAGCCCCAGCATTTT. Translating it yields CASRAGYSNQPQHF.

The chain links TRBV5-1 to TRBJ2-7, with 9 bases matching TRBD1. Looked up from germline, CDR1 is SGHRS and CDR2 is YFSETQ. V shed 3 bases, J shed 5 bases, and the junction held 9 bases outside the gene matches. This CDR3 comprises 15 residues. The CDR3 region has the DNA TGCGCCAGCAGCTCAACCGGGACAGGGTTAAACGAGCAGTACTTC. This encodes CASSSTGTGLNEQYF.

This clone was picked up one time. The CDR3 DNA sequence: TGTGCCAGCAGCTTAGAGGGCGCTGGGGCCAACGTCCTGACTTTC. It codes for CASSLEGAGANVLTF. The chain has TRBV7-9 and TRBJ2-6, with unresolved D. There are 15 residues in the CDR3. Germline assignment: CDR1 SEHNR and CDR2 FQNEAQ (reference sequence). Trimming cost V 1 base and J 2 bases, with 6 bases left between them.

The chain recombines TRBV7-6 with TRBJ2-1, with 7 bases that match TRBD2. The ends lost 7 bases at V and 1 base at J; junction bases unmatched: 10. The CDR3 covers 16 residues. The germline CDR1 and CDR2 sequences are SGHVS and FNYEAQ. The CDR3 bases are TGTGCCAGCACTTTATTTAGCGGGCCTTCCTACAATGAGCAGTTCTTC. Translating it yields CASTLFSGPSYNEQFF.

This chain uses TRBV5-6 with TRBJ2-1; 8 bases agree with TRBD2. Germline trimming cut 4 bases from V and 2 bases from J; bases unmatched to any gene: 11. Germline lookup yields CDR1 SGHDT and CDR2 YYEEEE. CDR3 size: 17 residues. The CDR3: CASSGTISGTPYNEQFF. In DNA form, the CDR3 reads TGTGCCAGCAGCGGAACAATTAGCGGGACGCCCTACAATGAGCAGTTCTTC.

As concerns this clone: This CDR3 is also generated by other DNA sequences in the sample. The chain recombines TRBV30 with TRBJ1-3; D unclear. There are 13 residues in the CDR3. V lost 0 bases and J lost 4, with 7 bases in between. CDR1 and CDR2 (germline): GTSNPN, SVGIG (reference sequence). The CDR3 sequence: CAWSVLSGNTIYF. The CDR3 coding sequence is TGTGCCTGGAGTGTACTCTCCGGAAACACCATATATTTT.

V and J are TRBV2 and TRBJ2-5; D perhaps matches TRBD2 (5 bases). The DNA end lines up better with TRBJ2-7; the J call may be wrong. Germline CDR1 reads SNHLY; CDR2 reads FYNNEI. The CDR3 loop spans 14 amino acids. CDR3: CASSGSDGKYEQYF. Written as DNA, the CDR3 is TGTGCCAGCAGTGGTTCGGACGGGAAATACGAGCAGTACTTC.

This clone has only one observation. V usage is TRBV27 and J usage is TRBJ2-5; possibly TRBD1 for D (6 bases). V was pared by 4 bases and J by 3 bases, with 9 bases between. The CDR3 sequence is 13 residues long. Germline loops: CDR1 MNHEY, CDR2 SMNVEV (reference sequence). In nucleotides, the CDR3 is TGTGCCAGCAGTTACCCAGGGGAAGAGACCCAGTACTTC. Its translation is CASSYPGEETQYF.

The chain employs TRBV9 and TRBJ2-5; the match to TRBD2 covers 8 bases. Germline values: CDR1 SGDLS, CDR2 YYNGEE. There are 16 residues in the CDR3. Trimming removed 0 bases from V and 1 base from J; junction bases left unmatched: 5. CDR3 in DNA: TGTGCCAGCAGCGTAGTGGGCGGGAGGTCCCAAGAGACCCAGTACTTC. Translation: CASSVVGGRSQETQYF.

The J gene is TRBJ2-3, the V gene TRBV6-1, with a tentative D call TRBD2 (6 bases). Germline V gene lookup returns CDR1 MNHNS and CDR2 SASEGT. Trimming took 2 bases from V and 1 from J, leaving 19 bases between them. The CDR3 consists of 18 residues. CDR3 region: CASSEWGVPPSGTDTQYF. In DNA form, the CDR3 reads TGTGCCAGCAGTGAATGGGGGGTACCTCCCTCTGGCACAGATACGCAGTATTTT.

The V call is TRBV29-1, the J call TRBJ2-3; tentative D call: TRBD1 (5 bases). This CDR3 comprises 14 residues. Germline CDR1 and CDR2: SQVTM and ANQGSEA. V lost 2 bases to trimming and J lost 2 bases, with 11 bases between them. The CDR3 DNA follows: TGCAGCGTTGAAAAGGGGCTCCACACAGATACGCAGTATTTT. Its translation is CSVEKGLHTDTQYF.

The CDR3 region is CASSLRVGTGELFF. The CDR3 region has the DNA TGTGCCAGCAGTTTGAGGGTTGGGACCGGGGAGCTGTTTTTT. The V call is TRBV27, the J call TRBJ2-2; a possible D gene is TRBD2 (5 bases). The germline gives CDR1 MNHEY, CDR2 SMNVEV (reference sequence). This CDR3 comprises 14 residues. With 3 bases removed from V and 5 bases from J, the gap between germline ends came to 10 bases.

CDR3 in amino acids: CASSPGTFRETQYF. Written as DNA, the CDR3 is TGTGCCAGCAGTCCAGGGACATTTAGAGAGACCCAGTACTTC. J is TRBJ2-5 and V is TRBV6-5; a possible D gene is TRBD1 (6 bases). CDR3 size: 14 residues. The germline V gene has CDR1 MNHEY and CDR2 SVGAGI. The ends were cut back, 5 bases at V and 4 bases at J, with 14 bases in the middle.

The chain employs TRBV11-2 and TRBJ1-1; D may be TRBD1 (5 bases). V was shortened by 7 bases and J by 1 base, with 7 bases between the two germline ends. The V gene's germline CDR1 is SGHAT and CDR2 FQNNGV. The CDR3 has 12 residues. CDR3 nucleotide sequence: TGTGCCAGCAACACAGGGAACACTGAAGCTTTCTTT. As protein: CASNTGNTEAFF.

CDR3 amino acids: CAISESPQQGAYTEAFF. CDR3 nucleotide sequence: TGTGCCATCAGTGAGTCCCCTCAACAGGGGGCCTACACTGAAGCTTTCTTT. The rearrangement joins TRBV10-3 to TRBJ1-1; 9 nucleotides line up with TRBD1. V dropped 0 bases and J dropped 3; count of bases not matched to a gene: 8. Germline CDR1 reads ENHRY; CDR2 reads SYGVKD. CDR3 length: 17 residues.

The rearrangement joins TRBV6-1 to TRBJ2-7, with a tentative D call TRBD2 (6 bases). The germline V gene has CDR1 MNHNS and CDR2 SASEGT. The CDR3 contains 15 residues. The V and J ends lost 6 bases and 3 bases respectively, with 18 bases between them. The CDR3 DNA sequence: TGTGCCAGCAGCTTACCGGGACTCTCATACTACGAGCAGTACTTC. Translated, it gives CASSLPGLSYYEQYF.

V and J are TRBV27 and TRBJ2-7; tentatively, D is TRBD1 (5 bases). CDR1 MNHEY and CDR2 SMNVEV come from the germline V gene (reference sequence). V dropped 5 bases and J dropped 0 bases, with 11 bases sitting between them. The CDR3 contains 14 residues. This CDR3 reads CASSPPGLSYEQYF. CDR3 nucleotides: TGTGCCAGCAGTCCCCCAGGGCTCTCCTACGAGCAGTACTTC.

The chain joins TRBV11-2 to TRBJ2-1; 9 nucleotides match TRBD2. Unmatched junction bases numbered 8, after V lost 1 base and J lost 10 bases. Germline V lookup: CDR1 SGHAT, CDR2 FQNNGV. The CDR3 runs to 15 residues. The CDR3 DNA reads TGTGCCAGCAGCTTAGGAGCGGGAGGCCCCCGGGAGCAGTTCTTC. Protein: CASSLGAGGPREQFF.

The J gene is TRBJ2-4, the V gene TRBV4-1; 7 bases align to TRBD2. CDR1 is MGHRA, CDR2 YSYEKL, per germline. The V gene end was trimmed by 0 bases and the J gene end by 7 bases; junction bases not matched to a gene: 6. CDR3 length: 15 residues. CDR3 loop: CASSQEGREGNIQYF. The CDR3 DNA is TGCGCCAGCAGCCAAGAGGGGAGGGAGGGGAACATTCAGTACTTC.

The chain links TRBV7-9 to TRBJ2-7, with D hard to call. This CDR3 is built from 12 residues. With 2 bases removed from V and 2 bases from J, the gap between germline ends came to 4 bases. Germline V lookup: CDR1 SEHNR, CDR2 FQNEAQ (reference sequence). This CDR3 is CASSLTTYEQYF. The CDR3 region has the DNA TGTGCCAGCAGCTTAACCACCTACGAGCAGTACTTC.

The chain combines TRBV19 with TRBJ1-4; 9 positions match TRBD1. This CDR3 comprises 12 residues. Trimming cost V 9 bases and J 6 bases; bases outside gene matches: 2. The germline V gene has CDR1 LNHDA and CDR2 SQIVND (reference sequence). The CDR3 sequence is CASRDRDEKLFF. In DNA, the CDR3 is TGTGCCAGCCGGGACAGGGATGAAAAACTGTTTTTT.

The chain recombines TRBV7-8 with TRBJ2-7; D is ambiguous. The ends were cut back, 1 base at V and 1 base at J, with 11 bases in the middle. The CDR3 has 15 amino acids. Germline V gene sequence: CDR1 SGHVS, CDR2 FQNEAQ. DNA for the CDR3: TGTGCCAGCAGCTTAGGTGGTCCTAGTTCCTACGAGCAGTACTTC. Residues: CASSLGGPSSYEQYF.

The CDR3 DNA sequence: TGTGCCACCAGCAGGACCCCTACTAGCGGGAGGCCCAACGAGCAGTACTTC. Its protein product is CATSRTPTSGRPNEQYF. V and J are TRBV15 and TRBJ2-7; 12 nucleotides line up with TRBD2. The CDR3 covers 17 residues. V was pared by 3 bases and J by 5 bases, with 11 bases of the junction left unmatched. CDR1 and CDR2 (germline): LNHNV, YYDKDF (reference sequence).

This clone has only a few counts. J is TRBJ1-1 and V is TRBV19; TRBD1 matches 7 bases. Looked up from germline, CDR1 is LNHDA and CDR2 is SQIVND (reference sequence). The CDR3 runs to 13 residues. The ends lost 7 bases at V and 7 bases at J; junction bases unmatched: 9. CDR3 sequence (DNA): TGTGCCAGTACGCCAACCGGGACAGTTGAAGCTTTCTTT. Amino acid sequence: CASTPTGTVEAFF.

The rearrangement joins TRBV5-4 to TRBJ2-5; TRBD1 aligns across 7 bases. CDR1 and CDR2 (germline): SGHNT, YYREEE (reference sequence). V lost 2 bases and J lost 0; bases outside the gene matches: 4. This CDR3 comprises 15 residues. CDR3 sequence (DNA): TGTGCCAGCAGCTTAGGGGGCACGGACCAAGAGACCCAGTACTTC. As protein: CASSLGGTDQETQYF.